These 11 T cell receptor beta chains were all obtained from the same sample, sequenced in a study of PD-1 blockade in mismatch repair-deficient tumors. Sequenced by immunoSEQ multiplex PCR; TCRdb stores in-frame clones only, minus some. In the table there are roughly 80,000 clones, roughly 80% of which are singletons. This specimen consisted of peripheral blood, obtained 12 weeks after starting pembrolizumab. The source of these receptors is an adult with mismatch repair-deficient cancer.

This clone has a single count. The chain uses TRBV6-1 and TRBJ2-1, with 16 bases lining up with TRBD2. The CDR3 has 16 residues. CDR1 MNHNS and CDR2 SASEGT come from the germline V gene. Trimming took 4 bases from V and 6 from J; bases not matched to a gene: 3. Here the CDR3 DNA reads TGTGCCAGCAGTGTGGGACTAGCGGGAGGGCCCAATGAGCAGTTCTTC. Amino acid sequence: CASSVGLAGGPNEQFF.

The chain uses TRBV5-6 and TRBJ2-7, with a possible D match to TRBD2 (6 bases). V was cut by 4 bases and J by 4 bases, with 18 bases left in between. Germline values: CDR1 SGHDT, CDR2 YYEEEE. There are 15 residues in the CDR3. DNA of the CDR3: TGTGCCAGCAGCCCGGCGGAGGGGACCAGTTACGAGCAGTACTTC. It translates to CASSPAEGTSYEQYF.

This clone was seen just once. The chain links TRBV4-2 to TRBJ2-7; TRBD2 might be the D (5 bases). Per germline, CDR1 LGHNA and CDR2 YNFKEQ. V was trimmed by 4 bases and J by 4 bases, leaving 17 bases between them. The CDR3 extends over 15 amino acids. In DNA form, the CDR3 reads TGTGCCAGCAGCCTACAAGACCGGGATCCTTACGAGCAGTACTTC. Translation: CASSLQDRDPYEQYF.

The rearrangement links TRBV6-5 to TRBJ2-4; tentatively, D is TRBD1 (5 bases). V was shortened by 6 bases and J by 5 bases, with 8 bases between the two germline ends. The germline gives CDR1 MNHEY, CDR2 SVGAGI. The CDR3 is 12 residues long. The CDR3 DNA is TGTGCCAGCAGGGGCAGGGAAAACATTCAGTACTTC. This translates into CASRGRENIQYF.

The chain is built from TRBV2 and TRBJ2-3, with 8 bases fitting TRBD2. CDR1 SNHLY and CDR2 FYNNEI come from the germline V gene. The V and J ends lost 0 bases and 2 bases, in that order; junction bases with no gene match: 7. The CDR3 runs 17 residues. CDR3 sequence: CASSEAELAAYTDTQYF. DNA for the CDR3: TGTGCCAGCAGTGAAGCCGAACTAGCGGCCTACACAGATACGCAGTATTTT.

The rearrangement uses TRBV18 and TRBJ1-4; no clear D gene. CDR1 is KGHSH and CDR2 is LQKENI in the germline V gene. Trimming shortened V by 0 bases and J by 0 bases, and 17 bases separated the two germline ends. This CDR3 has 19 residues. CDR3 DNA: TGTGCCAGCTCACCACCGTATCGGTCCCCGCCGGCAACTAATGAAAAACTGTTTTTT. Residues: CASSPPYRSPPATNEKLFF.

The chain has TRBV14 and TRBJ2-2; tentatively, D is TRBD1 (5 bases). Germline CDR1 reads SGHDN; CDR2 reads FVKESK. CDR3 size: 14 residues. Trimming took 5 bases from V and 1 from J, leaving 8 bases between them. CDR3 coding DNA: TGTGCCAGCAGCGCGACAGTGAACACCGGGGAGCTGTTTTTT. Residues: CASSATVNTGELFF.

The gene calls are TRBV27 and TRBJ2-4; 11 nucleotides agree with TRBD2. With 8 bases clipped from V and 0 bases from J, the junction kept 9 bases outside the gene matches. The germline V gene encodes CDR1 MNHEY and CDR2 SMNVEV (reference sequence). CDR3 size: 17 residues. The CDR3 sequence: CASGSPGLAGAKNIQYF. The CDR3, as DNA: TGTGCCAGCGGATCTCCAGGACTAGCGGGAGCCAAAAACATTCAGTACTTC.

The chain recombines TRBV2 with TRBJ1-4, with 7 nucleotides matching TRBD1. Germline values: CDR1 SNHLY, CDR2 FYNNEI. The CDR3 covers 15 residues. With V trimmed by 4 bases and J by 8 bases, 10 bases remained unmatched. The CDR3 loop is CASSALQGVGEKLFF. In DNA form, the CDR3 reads TGTGCCAGCAGTGCCCTTCAGGGGGTAGGGGAAAAACTGTTTTTT.

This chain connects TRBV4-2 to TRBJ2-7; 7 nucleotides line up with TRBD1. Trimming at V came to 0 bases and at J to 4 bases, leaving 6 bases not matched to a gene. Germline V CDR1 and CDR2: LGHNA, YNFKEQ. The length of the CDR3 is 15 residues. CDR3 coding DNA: TGTGCCAGCAGCCAAGATCAACAGGGGCTGTACGAGCAGTACTTC. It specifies CASSQDQQGLYEQYF.

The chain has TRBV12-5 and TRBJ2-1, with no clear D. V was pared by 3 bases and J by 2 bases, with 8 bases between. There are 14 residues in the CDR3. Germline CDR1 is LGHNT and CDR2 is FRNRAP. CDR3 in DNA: TGTGCTAGTGGTTTTTATGGGGCCTACAATGAGCAGTTCTTC. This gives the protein CASGFYGAYNEQFF.